This T cell receptor beta chain was documented in a study of shared clonotypes between healthy human individuals. Here immunoSEQ multiplex PCR was the method, and the copy in TCRdb shows in-frame clones only, minus some. The sample lists some 2.1 million clones, about 94% seen once, with 0.85% to 1.2% in the top ten. Germline-derived CDR1 and CDR2 are SEHNR and FQNEAQ (reference sequence). V was trimmed by 4 bases and J by 1 base, leaving 10 bases between them. The CDR3 is made up of 14 amino acids. CD8 cells regarded as naive lacked CD45RO, were positively chosen for CCR7, and omitted terminally differentiated effector memory CD45RA+ cells.

Sequenced material: naive CD8+ T cells sorted from blood. The V gene is TRBV7-9, the J gene TRBJ2-5; no clear D gene. This sequence was found in a man aged 18 to 35 in good health. The chain's CDR3 is CASSSVGFQETQYF. Written as DNA, the CDR3 is TGTGCCAGCAGCTCAGTTGGATTCCAAGAGACCCAGTACTTC.